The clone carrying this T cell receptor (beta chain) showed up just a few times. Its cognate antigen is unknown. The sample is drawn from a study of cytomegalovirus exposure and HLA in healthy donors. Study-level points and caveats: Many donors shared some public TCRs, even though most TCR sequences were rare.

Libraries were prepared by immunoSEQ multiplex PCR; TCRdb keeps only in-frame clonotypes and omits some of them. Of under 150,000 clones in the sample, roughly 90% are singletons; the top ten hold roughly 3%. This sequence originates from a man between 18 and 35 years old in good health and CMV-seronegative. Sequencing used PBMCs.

The CDR3 DNA follows: TGTGCCAGCTCACCGGTCGGGGGGGGCACAGATACGCAGTATTTT. Translated, it gives CASSPVGGGTDTQYF. The chain has TRBV18 and TRBJ2-3; 8 positions match TRBD2. With V trimmed by 3 bases and J by 1 base, 3 bases remained unmatched. The length of the CDR3 is 15 residues. CDR1 and CDR2 (germline): KGHSH, LQKENI.